One and the same sample provided the 16 T cell receptor beta chains below, sequenced in a study of T cell changes during pregnancy in multiple sclerosis (dated by TCRdb to about 2019). The library was prepared using the immunoSEQ multiplex PCR assay. The immuneACCESS repertoire file appears here via TCRdb, limited to in-frame rearrangements. These files lack a portion of the clones; in checked studies, under half of the deficit traces to unresolved V genes, and the cause of the others is not known. The sample table shows around 52,000 clones, and around 92% are seen once. Approximately 0.21% of the sample comes from the top ten. The sequencing here drew on CD4+ T cells from peripheral blood mononuclear cells, taken in the second trimester of pregnancy. All receptors come from a female donor with multiple sclerosis, enrolled in a pregnancy study.

The chain links TRBV4-1 to TRBJ2-4, with TRBD1 matching 7 bases. With 1 base clipped from V and 5 bases from J, the junction kept 2 bases outside the gene matches. This CDR3 has 14 residues. CDR1 is MGHRA and CDR2 is YSYEKL in the germline V gene. The CDR3 is CASSQVTGENIQYF. For the CDR3, the DNA is TGCGCCAGCAGCCAAGTTACAGGGGAAAACATTCAGTACTTC.

This chain connects TRBV1 to TRBJ2-3; whether TRBD1, the table's D call, matches the DNA was not checked. TRBV1 is an annotated pseudogene. The CDR3 runs 15 residues. CDR3 loop: CTSMGQGRGTDTQYF. The CDR3 DNA sequence: TGCACCAGCATGGGACAGGGGAGGGGAACAGATACGCAGTATTTT.

The gene calls are TRBV2 and TRBJ2-3; possibly TRBD2 for D (5 bases). Trimming shortened V by 1 base and J by 1 base, and 9 bases separated the two germline ends. CDR1 and CDR2 from the germline V gene are SNHLY and FYNNEI. The CDR3 loop spans 15 amino acids. CDR3 loop: CASSEGLAGTDTQYF. DNA of the CDR3: TGTGCCAGCAGTGAAGGCCTAGCCGGCACAGATACGCAGTATTTT.

The rearrangement uses TRBV2 and TRBJ2-7; the D gene is possibly TRBD1 (6 bases). This CDR3 is built from 11 residues. CDR1 is SNHLY, CDR2 FYNNEI, per germline. V lost 3 bases and J lost 11, with 11 bases in between. This chain's CDR3 is CASSDWGREYF. The CDR3, as DNA: TGTGCCAGCAGTGACTGGGGGCGGGAGTACTTC.

This chain links TRBV9 with TRBJ1-2; TRBD1 might be the D (6 bases). The CDR3 extends over 15 amino acids. Looked up from germline, CDR1 is SGDLS and CDR2 is YYNGEE. Trimming cost V 4 bases and J 5 bases, with 18 bases left between them. The CDR3 is CASSTLGTPQYGYTF. The DNA of the CDR3 is TGTGCCAGCAGCACCCTCGGGACACCTCAGTATGGCTACACCTTC.

The J gene is TRBJ2-5, the V gene TRBV27, with TRBD2 matching 11 bases. V gave up 3 bases and J gave up 5 bases; unmatched junction bases: 5. The CDR3 has 15 residues. The germline V gene has CDR1 MNHEY and CDR2 SMNVEV (reference sequence). CDR3 in amino acids: CASSFGLAGRETQYF. For the CDR3, the DNA is TGTGCCAGCAGTTTCGGACTAGCGGGCCGTGAGACCCAGTACTTC.

This sequence joins TRBV18 and TRBJ1-2, with no clear D. Deletions cut 3 bases from V and 6 bases from J, with 11 bases between. Looked up from germline, CDR1 is KGHSH and CDR2 is LQKENI. The CDR3 is 13 residues long. CDR3 amino acids: CASSPELLHGYTF. The CDR3 DNA reads as TGTGCCAGCTCACCTGAACTGTTACATGGCTACACCTTC.

The chain joins TRBV27 to TRBJ1-2; possible D gene TRBD1, 6 bases. V shed 8 bases and J shed 4 bases, with 11 bases lying between them. Germline CDR1 is MNHEY and CDR2 is SMNVEV (reference sequence). The CDR3 runs to 12 residues. The CDR3 nucleotides are TGTGCCAGCGGGACACCGCCCTATGGCTACACCTTC. Translating gives CASGTPPYGYTF.

This rearrangement joins TRBV19 to TRBJ1-5; 8 bases are shared with TRBD1. The trim removed 7 bases at V and 6 bases at J, leaving 8 bases unmatched. The CDR3 length is 14 residues. Germline V gene lookup returns CDR1 LNHDA and CDR2 SQIVND (reference sequence). CDR3 region: CASMEGQGSQPQHF. The CDR3 region has the DNA TGTGCCAGTATGGAAGGACAGGGTAGTCAGCCCCAGCATTTT.

CDR3 loop: CSVVGTGTSVEQYF. The CDR3 coding sequence is TGCAGCGTTGTGGGGACAGGGACCTCGGTAGAGCAGTACTTC. The chain links TRBV29-1 to TRBJ2-7; 9 positions agree with TRBD1. The CDR3 is 14 amino acids. CDR1 and CDR2 (germline): SQVTM, ANQGSEA. J was trimmed by 7 bases and V by 4 bases; bases with no gene match: 11.

This clone was seen just once. The chain is built from TRBV7-3 and TRBJ2-2; 8 nucleotides match TRBD2. Germline V gene data show CDR1 as SGHTA and CDR2 as FQGTGA. J gave up 6 bases and V 0 bases, and 12 bases lay outside the gene matches. The CDR3 runs 18 residues. The CDR3 here is CASSLTAFRASGSGELFF. CDR3 nucleotides: TGTGCCAGCAGCTTAACGGCGTTTCGGGCTAGCGGGTCCGGGGAGCTGTTTTTT.

CDR3 region: CATRQGFNYGYTF. CDR3 nucleotides: TGTGCCACCAGACAGGGTTTTAACTATGGCTACACCTTC. The chain is built from TRBV10-3 and TRBJ1-2; TRBD1 aligns across 7 bases. The germline V gene has CDR1 ENHRY and CDR2 SYGVKD. This CDR3 contains 13 residues. V gave up 10 bases and J gave up 1 base; unmatched junction bases: 6.

J is TRBJ1-2 and V is TRBV27; D call uncertain. Germline assignment: CDR1 MNHEY and CDR2 SMNVEV (reference sequence). This CDR3 is 13 amino acids long. The V end was cut by 2 bases, the J end by 8 bases, with 12 bases between. CDR3 residues: CASSLLASGGYTF. The DNA of the CDR3 is TGTGCCAGCAGTTTACTGGCTTCCGGGGGCTACACCTTC.

The chain joins TRBV7-2 to TRBJ2-2, with 9 positions matching TRBD2. CDR1 SGHTA and CDR2 FQGNSA come from the germline V gene. The CDR3 loop spans 16 amino acids. Trimming at V came to 2 bases and at J to 2 bases, leaving 3 bases not matched to a gene. CDR3 sequence: CASSLKRGANTGELFF. CDR3 bases: TGTGCCAGCAGCTTAAAGCGGGGGGCTAACACCGGGGAGCTGTTTTTT.

The chain has TRBV7-9 and TRBJ1-1; D gene unclear. The CDR3 runs to 14 residues. V gave up 0 bases and J gave up 7 bases, with 12 bases separating them. Germline loops: CDR1 SEHNR, CDR2 FQNEAQ (reference sequence). Here the CDR3 DNA reads TGTGCCAGCAGCTTAGCGCGTGGACGGGATGAAGCTTTCTTT. Residues: CASSLARGRDEAFF. Using reference TRBV7-9 and TRBJ1-1 for the parts outside the CDR3, the full variable domain is DTGVSQNPRHKITKRGQNVTFRCDPISEHNRLYWYRQTLGQGPEFLTYFQNEAQLEKSRLLSDRFSAERPKGSFSTLEIQRTEQGDSAMYLCASSLARGRDEAFFGQGTRLTVV.

This rearrangement joins TRBV30 to TRBJ1-1; the D gene is possibly TRBD1 (6 bases). The CDR3 contains 12 residues. V was shortened by 4 bases and J by 5 bases, with 11 bases between the two germline ends. From germline, CDR1 is GTSNPN and CDR2 SVGIG (reference sequence). The CDR3 nucleotides are TGTGCCTGGATGCGGACAGCTACTGAAGCTTTCTTT. This codes for CAWMRTATEAFF.